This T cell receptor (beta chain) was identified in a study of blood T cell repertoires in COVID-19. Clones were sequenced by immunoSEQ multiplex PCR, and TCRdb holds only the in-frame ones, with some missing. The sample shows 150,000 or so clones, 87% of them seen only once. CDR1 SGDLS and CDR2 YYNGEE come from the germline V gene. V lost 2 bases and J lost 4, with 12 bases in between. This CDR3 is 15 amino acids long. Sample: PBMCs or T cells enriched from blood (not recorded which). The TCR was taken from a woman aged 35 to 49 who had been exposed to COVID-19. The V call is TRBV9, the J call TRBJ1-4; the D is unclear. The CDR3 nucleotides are TGTGCCAGCAGCGTTTTCTACGACAATAATGAAAAACTGTTTTTT. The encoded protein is CASSVFYDNNEKLFF.